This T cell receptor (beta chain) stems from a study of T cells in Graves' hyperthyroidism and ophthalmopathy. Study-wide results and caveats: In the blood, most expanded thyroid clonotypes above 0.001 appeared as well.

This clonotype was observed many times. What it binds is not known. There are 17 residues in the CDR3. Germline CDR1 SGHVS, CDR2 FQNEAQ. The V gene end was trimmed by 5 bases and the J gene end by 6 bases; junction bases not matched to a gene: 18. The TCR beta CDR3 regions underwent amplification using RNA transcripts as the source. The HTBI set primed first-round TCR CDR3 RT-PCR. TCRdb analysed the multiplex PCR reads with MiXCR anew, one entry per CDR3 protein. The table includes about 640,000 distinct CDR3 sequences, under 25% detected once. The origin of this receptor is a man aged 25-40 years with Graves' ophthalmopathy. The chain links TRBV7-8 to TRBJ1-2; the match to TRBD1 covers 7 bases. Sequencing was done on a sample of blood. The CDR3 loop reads CASSKNRGGFEFDGYTF. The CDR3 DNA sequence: TGTGCCAGCAGCAAAAACAGGGGAGGTTTCGAGTTTGATGGCTACACCTTC.